The clone carrying this T cell receptor beta chain was found many times. Its antigen is currently unknown. The V end was cut by 4 bases, the J end by 2 bases, with 13 bases between. The germline gives CDR1 SGHRS, CDR2 YFSETQ. The CDR3 covers 15 residues. This record comes from a study of Graves' ophthalmopathy and Graves' hyperthyroidism. Study observations and caveats: A roughly 76% specificity and about 90% sensitivity were achieved by a 13-signature model that separated ophthalmopathy from stable hyperthyroidism.

Certain patients, namely those with other autoimmune diseases, uncontrolled infections, pregnancy or lactation, were excluded. Patients were diagnosed from clinical symptoms, serum thyroxine, TRAb, thyroid ultrasound and orbital computed tomography. The starting material, roughly 9.7 ml of fresh peripheral blood, provided the PBMCs. The authors amplified TCR beta CDR3 regions, and they did so from RNA transcripts for repertoire sequencing. The authors performed first-round RT-PCR with HTBI primers and then a second-round multiplex PCR. TCRdb re-called the multiplex PCR reads through MiXCR, storing one row per CDR3 protein. The table records under 350,000 distinct CDR3 sequences, 15% to 20% of them present only once.

The clonotype originates from an adult man with Graves' ophthalmopathy. The sample consisted of peripheral blood. The chain joins TRBV5-1 to TRBJ1-3; tentative D call: TRBD1 (5 bases). The DNA of the CDR3 is TGCGCCAGCAGCCCCTCCGGGACCACTGGAAACACCATATATTTT. Its translation: CASSPSGTTGNTIYF. Filled out from reference TRBV5-1 and TRBJ1-3, the complete variable domain reads KAGVTQTPRYLIKTRGQQVTLSCSPISGHRSVSWYQQTPGQGLQFLFEYFSETQRNKGNFPGRFSGRQFSNSRSEMNVSTLELGDSALYLCASSPSGTTGNTIYFGEGSWLTVV.